This record covers a single T cell receptor beta chain. Its antigen is unknown. Data came from immunoSEQ multiplex PCR; TCRdb stores just in-frame clones and leaves some out. The data show around 270,000 clones, with 85% to 95% seen just once and 0.55% held by the top ten. The data originate from a study of T cell responses to AZD1222 COVID-19 vaccine. The ends were cut back, 6 bases at V and 2 bases at J, with 8 bases in the middle. The germline gives CDR1 SGHDN, CDR2 FVKESK. The CDR3 runs 13 residues. Whole-study results and caveats: In all cases, repertoires were sampled only after the peak T cell response. Spike-spanning, vaccine-associated CD4 TCRs were dominant at 160-218 and 743-854.

Here the sequenced sample was peripheral blood, taken 28 days after the second AZD1222 dose. The V gene is TRBV14, the J gene TRBJ2-1; TRBD1 is a possible D gene (6 bases). The clonotype originates from an adult who received the AZD1222 COVID-19 vaccine. DNA for the CDR3: TGTGCCAGCAGAAGGGGGACCTACAATGAGCAGTTCTTC. Residues: CASRRGTYNEQFF. Filled out from reference TRBV14 and TRBJ2-1, the complete variable domain reads EAGVTQFPSHSVIEKGQTVTLRCDPISGHDNLYWYRRVMGKEIKFLLHFVKESKQDESGMPNNRFLAERTGGTYSTLKVQPAELEDSGVYFCASRRGTYNEQFFGPGTRLTVL.